Included here is one TCR beta chain sequence, with context. Within the sample, other DNA sequences also encode this same CDR3. Germline values: CDR1 MDHEN, CDR2 SYDVKM. The V gene lost 3 bases and the J gene lost 6 bases, with 3 bases spanning the gap. The CDR3 runs to 11 residues. These data are taken from a study of control samples from healthy donors and cancer patients. Generated by immunoSEQ multiplex PCR, the TCRdb table keeps only in-frame clones and is missing some. The sample records approximately 92,000 clones, approximately 93% being singletons. Sequencing was done on a sample of blood. The rearrangement joins TRBV28 to TRBJ1-3; D remains unclear. The source of this sequence is a woman under 40 in good health. The CDR3: CASSFKNTIYF. The CDR3 DNA sequence: TGTGCCAGCAGTTTCAAAAACACCATATATTTT.